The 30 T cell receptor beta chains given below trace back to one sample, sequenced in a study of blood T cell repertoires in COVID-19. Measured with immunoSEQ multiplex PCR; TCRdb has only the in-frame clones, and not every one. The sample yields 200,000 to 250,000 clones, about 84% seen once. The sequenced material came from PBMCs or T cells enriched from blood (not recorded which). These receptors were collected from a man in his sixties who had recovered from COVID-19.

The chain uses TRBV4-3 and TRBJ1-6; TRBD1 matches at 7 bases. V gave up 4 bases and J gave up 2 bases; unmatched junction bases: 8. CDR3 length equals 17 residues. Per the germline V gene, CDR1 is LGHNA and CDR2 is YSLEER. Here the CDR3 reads CASSPTGVVPYNSPLHF. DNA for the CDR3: TGCGCCAGCAGCCCCACAGGGGTGGTGCCCTATAATTCACCCCTCCACTTT.

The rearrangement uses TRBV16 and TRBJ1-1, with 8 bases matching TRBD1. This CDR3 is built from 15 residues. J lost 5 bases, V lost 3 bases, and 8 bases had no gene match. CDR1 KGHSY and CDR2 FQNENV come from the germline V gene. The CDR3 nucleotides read TGTGCCAGCAGCCACGGACAGGGAGCAATAACTGAAGCTTTCTTT. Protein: CASSHGQGAITEAFF.

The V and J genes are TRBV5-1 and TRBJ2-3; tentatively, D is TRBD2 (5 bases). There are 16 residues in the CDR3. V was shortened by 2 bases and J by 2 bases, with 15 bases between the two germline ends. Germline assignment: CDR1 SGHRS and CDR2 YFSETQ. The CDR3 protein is CASSLLTSRATDTQYF. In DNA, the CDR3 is TGCGCCAGCAGCTTACTGACTTCGAGGGCCACAGATACGCAGTATTTT.

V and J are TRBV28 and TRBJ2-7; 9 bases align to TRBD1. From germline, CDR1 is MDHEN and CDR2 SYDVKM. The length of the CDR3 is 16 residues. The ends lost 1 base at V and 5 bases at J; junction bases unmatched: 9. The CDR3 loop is CASSLSGTGPKDEQYF. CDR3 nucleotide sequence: TGTGCCAGCAGTTTATCCGGGACAGGGCCTAAGGACGAGCAGTACTTC.

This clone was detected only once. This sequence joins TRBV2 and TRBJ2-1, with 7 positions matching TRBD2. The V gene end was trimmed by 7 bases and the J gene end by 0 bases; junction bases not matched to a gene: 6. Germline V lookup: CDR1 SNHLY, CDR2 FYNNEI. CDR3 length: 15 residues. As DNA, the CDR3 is TGTGCCAGCACTTTTACGGGGGGCTCCTACAATGAGCAGTTCTTC. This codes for CASTFTGGSYNEQFF.

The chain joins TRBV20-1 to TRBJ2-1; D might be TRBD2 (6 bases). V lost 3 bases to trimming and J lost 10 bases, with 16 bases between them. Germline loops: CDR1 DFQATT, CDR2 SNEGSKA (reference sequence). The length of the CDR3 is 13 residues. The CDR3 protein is CSASRGARGEQFF. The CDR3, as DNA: TGCAGTGCTAGTAGAGGGGCCCGGGGGGAGCAGTTCTTC.

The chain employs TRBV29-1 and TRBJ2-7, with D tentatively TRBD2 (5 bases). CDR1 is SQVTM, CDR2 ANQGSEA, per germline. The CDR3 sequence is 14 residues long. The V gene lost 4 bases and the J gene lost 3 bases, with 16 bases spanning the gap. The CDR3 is CSVGSSTGNYEQYF. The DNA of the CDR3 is TGCAGCGTTGGATCAAGCACCGGGAACTACGAGCAGTACTTC.

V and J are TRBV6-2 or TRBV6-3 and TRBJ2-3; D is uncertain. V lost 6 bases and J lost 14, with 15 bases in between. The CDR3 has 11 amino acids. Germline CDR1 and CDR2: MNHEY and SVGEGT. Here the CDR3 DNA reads TGTGCCAGCAGCGACTCCTACTTGTGGTATTTT. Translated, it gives CASSDSYLWYF.

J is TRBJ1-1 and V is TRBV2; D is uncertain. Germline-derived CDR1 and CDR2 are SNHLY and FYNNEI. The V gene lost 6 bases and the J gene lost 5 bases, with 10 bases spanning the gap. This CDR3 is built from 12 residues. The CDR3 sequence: CASSPPTTEAFF. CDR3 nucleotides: TGTGCCAGCAGCCCTCCGACAACTGAAGCTTTCTTT. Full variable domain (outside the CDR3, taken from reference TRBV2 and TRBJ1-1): EPEVTQTPSHQVTQMGQEVILRCVPISNHLYFYWYRQILGQKVEFLVSFYNNEISEKSEIFDDQFSVERPDGSNFTLKIRSTKLEDSAMYFCASSPPTTEAFFGQGTRLTVV.

This chain's CDR3 is CASSLDNDRAGNTIYF. CDR3 bases: TGTGCCAGCAGCTTAGATAATGACAGGGCTGGAAACACCATATATTTT. The V gene is TRBV11-2, the J gene TRBJ1-3; 7 bases fit TRBD1. The V gene's germline CDR1 is SGHAT and CDR2 FQNNGV. CDR3 length equals 16 residues. V was pared by 0 bases and J by 2 bases, with 4 bases of the junction left unmatched.

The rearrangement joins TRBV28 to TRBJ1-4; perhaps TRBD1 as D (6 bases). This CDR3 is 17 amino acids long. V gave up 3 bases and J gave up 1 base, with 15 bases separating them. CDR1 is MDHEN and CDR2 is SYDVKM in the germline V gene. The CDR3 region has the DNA TGTGCCAGCAGTTTGATACTCCAAGGGGGAACTAATGAAAAACTGTTTTTT. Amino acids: CASSLILQGGTNEKLFF. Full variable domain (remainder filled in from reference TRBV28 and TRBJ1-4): DVKVTQSSRYLVKRTGEKVFLECVQDMDHENMFWYRQDPGLGLRLIYFSYDVKMKEKGDIPEGYSVSREKKERFSLILESASTNQTSMYLCASSLILQGGTNEKLFFGSGTQLSVL.

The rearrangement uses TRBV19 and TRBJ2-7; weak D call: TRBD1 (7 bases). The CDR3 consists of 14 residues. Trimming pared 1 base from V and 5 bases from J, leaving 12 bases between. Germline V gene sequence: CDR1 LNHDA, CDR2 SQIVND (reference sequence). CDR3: CASSIGTGEDEQYF. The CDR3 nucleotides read TGTGCCAGTAGTATAGGAACAGGGGAGGACGAGCAGTACTTC.

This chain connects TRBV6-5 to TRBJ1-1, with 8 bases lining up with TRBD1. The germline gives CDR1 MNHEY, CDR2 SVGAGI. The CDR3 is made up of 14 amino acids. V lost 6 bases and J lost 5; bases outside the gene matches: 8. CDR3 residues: CASRMPGGTTEAFF. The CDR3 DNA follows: TGTGCCAGCAGAATGCCAGGGGGCACGACTGAAGCTTTCTTT.

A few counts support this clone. In DNA, the CDR3 is TGCGCCAGCAGCTTGGACATGACAGGGAACTCGGGGGAGCTGTTTTTT. This sequence encodes CASSLDMTGNSGELFF. The rearrangement uses TRBV5-1 and TRBJ2-2; 7 bases are shared with TRBD1. From germline, CDR1 is SGHRS and CDR2 YFSETQ. The CDR3 has 16 amino acids. The trim removed 0 bases at V and 8 bases at J, leaving 10 bases unmatched.

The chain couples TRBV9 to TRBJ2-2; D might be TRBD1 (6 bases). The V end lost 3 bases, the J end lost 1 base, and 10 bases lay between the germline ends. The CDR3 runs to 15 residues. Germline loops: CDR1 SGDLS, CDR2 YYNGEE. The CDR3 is CASSATGQNTGELFF. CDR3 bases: TGTGCCAGCAGCGCCACGGGACAGAACACCGGGGAGCTGTTTTTT.

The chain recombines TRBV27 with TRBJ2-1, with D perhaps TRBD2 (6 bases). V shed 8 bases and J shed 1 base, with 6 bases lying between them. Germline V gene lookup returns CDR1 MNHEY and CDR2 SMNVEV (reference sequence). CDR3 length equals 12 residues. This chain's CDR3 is CASGTSYNEQFF. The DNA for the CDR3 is TGTGCCAGCGGGACTTCCTACAATGAGCAGTTCTTC.

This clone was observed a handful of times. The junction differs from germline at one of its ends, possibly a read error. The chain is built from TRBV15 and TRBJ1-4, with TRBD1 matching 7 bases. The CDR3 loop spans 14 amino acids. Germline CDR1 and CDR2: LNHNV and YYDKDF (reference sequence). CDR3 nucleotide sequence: TGTGCCACCAGCCGAGACAGGGCCGATGAAAAACTGTTTTTT. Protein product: CATSRDRADEKLFF.

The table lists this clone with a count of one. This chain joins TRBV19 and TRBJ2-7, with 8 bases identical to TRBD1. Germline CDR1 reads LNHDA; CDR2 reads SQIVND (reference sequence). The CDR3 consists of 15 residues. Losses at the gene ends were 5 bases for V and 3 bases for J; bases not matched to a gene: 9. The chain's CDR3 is CASSFHKTGDYEQYF. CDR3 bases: TGTGCCAGTAGTTTCCATAAGACAGGGGACTACGAGCAGTACTTC. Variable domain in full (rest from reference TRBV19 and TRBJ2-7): DGGITQSPKYLFRKEGQNVTLSCEQNLNHDAMYWYRQDPGQGLRLIYYSQIVNDFQKGDIAEGYSVSREKKESFPLTVTSAQKNPTAFYLCASSFHKTGDYEQYFGPGTRLTVT.

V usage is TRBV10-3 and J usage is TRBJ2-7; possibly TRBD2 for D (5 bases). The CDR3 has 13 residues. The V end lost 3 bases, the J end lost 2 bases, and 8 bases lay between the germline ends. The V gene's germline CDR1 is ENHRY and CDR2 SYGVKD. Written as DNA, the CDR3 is TGTGCCATCAGTGAAGCGGCAACCTACGAGCAGTACTTC. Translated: CAISEAATYEQYF.

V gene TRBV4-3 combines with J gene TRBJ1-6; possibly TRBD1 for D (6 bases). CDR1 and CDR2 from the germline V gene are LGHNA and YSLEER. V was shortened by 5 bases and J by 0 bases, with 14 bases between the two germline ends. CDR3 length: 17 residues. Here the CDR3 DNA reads TGCGCCAGCAGCAGCCAGGGGACGAGCTCCTATAATTCACCCCTCCACTTT. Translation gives CASSSQGTSSYNSPLHF.

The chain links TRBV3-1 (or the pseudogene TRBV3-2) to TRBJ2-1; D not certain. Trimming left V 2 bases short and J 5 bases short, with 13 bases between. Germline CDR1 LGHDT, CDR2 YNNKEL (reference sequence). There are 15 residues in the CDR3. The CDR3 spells CASSQTDSPHNEQFF. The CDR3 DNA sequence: TGTGCCAGCAGCCAAACTGACTCGCCTCACAATGAGCAGTTCTTC.

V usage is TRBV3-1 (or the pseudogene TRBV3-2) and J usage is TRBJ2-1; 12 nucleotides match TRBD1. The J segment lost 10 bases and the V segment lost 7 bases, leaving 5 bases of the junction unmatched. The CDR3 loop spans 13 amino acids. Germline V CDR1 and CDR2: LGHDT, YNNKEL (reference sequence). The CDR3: CASKGDRGLEQFF. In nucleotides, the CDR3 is TGTGCCAGCAAAGGGGACAGGGGGCTGGAGCAGTTCTTC.

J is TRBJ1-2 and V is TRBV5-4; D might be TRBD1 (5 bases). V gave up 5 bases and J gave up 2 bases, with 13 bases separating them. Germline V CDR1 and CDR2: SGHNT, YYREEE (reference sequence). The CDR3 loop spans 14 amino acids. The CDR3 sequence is CASRGGRENYGYTF. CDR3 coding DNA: TGTGCCAGCAGGGGGGGACGGGAGAACTATGGCTACACCTTC.

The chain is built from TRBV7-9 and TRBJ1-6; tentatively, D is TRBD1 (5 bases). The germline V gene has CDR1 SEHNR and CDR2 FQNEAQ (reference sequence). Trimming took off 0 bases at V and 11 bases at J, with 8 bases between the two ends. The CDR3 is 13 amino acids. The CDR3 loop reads CASSLAGEAPLHF. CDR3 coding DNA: TGTGCCAGCAGCTTAGCAGGGGAGGCACCCCTCCACTTT. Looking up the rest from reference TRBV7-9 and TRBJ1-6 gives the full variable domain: DTGVSQNPRHKITKRGQNVTFRCDPISEHNRLYWYRQTLGQGPEFLTYFQNEAQLEKSRLLSDRFSAERPKGSFSTLEIQRTEQGDSAMYLCASSLAGEAPLHFGNGTRLTVT.

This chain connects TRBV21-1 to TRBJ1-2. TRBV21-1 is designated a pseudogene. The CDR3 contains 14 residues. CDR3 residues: CASSNRGEENGYTF. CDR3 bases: TGTGCCAGCAGCAACCGGGGGGAGGAAAATGGCTACACCTTC.

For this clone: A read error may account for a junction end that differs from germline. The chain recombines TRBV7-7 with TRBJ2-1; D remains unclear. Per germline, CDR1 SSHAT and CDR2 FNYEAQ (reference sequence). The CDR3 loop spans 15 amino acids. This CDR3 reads CASSLEATDYNEQFF. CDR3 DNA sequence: TGTGCTAGCAGCTTAGAGGCCACAGACTACAATGAGCAGTTCTTC.

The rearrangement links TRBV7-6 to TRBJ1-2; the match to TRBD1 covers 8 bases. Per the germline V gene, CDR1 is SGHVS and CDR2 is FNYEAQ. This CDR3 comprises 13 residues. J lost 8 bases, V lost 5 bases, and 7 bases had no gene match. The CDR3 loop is CASSPGQGLGYTF. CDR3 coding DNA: TGTGCCAGCAGCCCCGGACAGGGTTTGGGCTACACCTTC.

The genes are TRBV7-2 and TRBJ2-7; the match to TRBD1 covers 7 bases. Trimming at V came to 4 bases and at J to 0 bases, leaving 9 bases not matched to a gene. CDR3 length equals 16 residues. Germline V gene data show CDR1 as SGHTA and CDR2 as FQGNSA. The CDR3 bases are TGTGCCAGCAGCTCCCGGAAGGACAGGAGCTCCTACGAGCAGTACTTC. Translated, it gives CASSSRKDRSSYEQYF.

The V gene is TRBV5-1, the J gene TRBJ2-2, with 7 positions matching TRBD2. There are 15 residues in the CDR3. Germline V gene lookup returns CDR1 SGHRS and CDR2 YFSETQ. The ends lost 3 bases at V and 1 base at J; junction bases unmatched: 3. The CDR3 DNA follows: TGCGCCAGCAGCTGGAGCGGGATGAACACCGGGGAGCTGTTTTTT. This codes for CASSWSGMNTGELFF.

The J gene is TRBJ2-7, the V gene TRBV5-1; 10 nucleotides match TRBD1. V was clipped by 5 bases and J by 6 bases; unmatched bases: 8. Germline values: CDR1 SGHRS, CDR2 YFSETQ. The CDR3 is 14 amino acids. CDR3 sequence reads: CASRTGGQLGEQYF. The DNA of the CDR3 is TGCGCCAGCAGGACAGGGGGCCAGTTAGGCGAGCAGTACTTC.